The clone carrying this TCR beta chain came up a few times. What it binds is unknown. From germline, CDR1 is SGHRS and CDR2 YFSETQ. V lost 4 bases, J lost 6 bases, and 12 bases lay in between. CDR3 length: 13 residues. All of the isolated RNA was reverse transcribed, so expressed TCRB transcripts were sequenced. The method was immunoSEQ multiplex PCR; TCRdb's version includes in-frame clones alone and lacks a portion of them. The sample lists 200,000 to 250,000 clones, approximately 10% occurring once. The data belong to a study of beta chain features in type 1 diabetes. Turning to the study itself: Healthy donors, compared against patients, showed similar age, gender and cell yields.

Study observations and caveats: Among type 1 diabetes patients, VDJ junctions had fewer insertions and more deletions. TCRB repertoires of naive, central memory and Treg cells appeared more similar among patients than among healthy donors. A moderate, significant TCRB CDR3 shortening appeared in type 1 diabetes across four CD4+ subsets.

This receptor was identified in a young man in good health. The chain uses TRBV5-1 and TRBJ2-3; D not resolved. The sequenced sample consisted of central memory CD4+ T cells from blood. The CDR3: CASSRELLDTQYF. DNA for the CDR3: TGCGCCAGCAGCAGGGAACTCCTCGATACGCAGTATTTT.